Following are 30 T cell receptor beta chains from one sample sequenced in a study of STAT3 mutations in large granular lymphocyte leukemia. Findings of the study overall: Every T-cell large granular lymphocyte leukemia patient had at least one immunodominant TCR beta clonotype.

Profiled with immunoSEQ multiplex PCR; TCRdb holds only in-frame clones, not every one. The repertoire holds approximately 12,000 clones, with about three quarters as singletons. Antigens of these TCRs are unknown. The sequencing input was peripheral blood mononuclear cells. The source of these receptors is a man aged 60 to 69 with T-cell large granular lymphocyte leukemia. Some clones in this sample may be carry-over from other donors' samples.

The V call is TRBV11-3, the J call TRBJ2-1; tentative D call: TRBD2 (6 bases). The V end lost 5 bases, the J end lost 5 bases, and 16 bases lay between the germline ends. The germline gives CDR1 SGHNT, CDR2 YENEEA. The CDR3 is 15 residues long. This chain's CDR3 is CASSPSPRRDNEQFF. Written as DNA, the CDR3 is TGTGCCAGCAGCCCTAGCCCCCGGAGGGACAATGAGCAGTTCTTC.

This rearrangement joins TRBV29-1 to TRBJ2-5, with TRBD1 identical over 7 bases. The CDR3 has 12 amino acids. V trimming: 7 bases; J trimming: 1 base; junction bases outside the gene matches: 3. The germline V gene has CDR1 SQVTM and CDR2 ANQGSEA. CDR3 region: CSAGTVQETQYF. In DNA form, the CDR3 reads TGCAGCGCTGGGACAGTCCAAGAGACCCAGTACTTC.

In its sample, this clone was seen a few times. V and J are TRBV28 and TRBJ1-1; 8 nucleotides agree with TRBD1. CDR1 MDHEN and CDR2 SYDVKM come from the germline V gene. This CDR3 is 11 amino acids long. V shed 4 bases, J shed 8 bases, and the junction held 0 bases outside the gene matches. The CDR3 spells CASSYRGEAFF. In nucleotides, the CDR3 is TGTGCCAGCAGTTACAGGGGGGAAGCTTTCTTT.

This clone showed up just once. The V gene is TRBV9, the J gene TRBJ2-7; possibly TRBD1 or TRBD2 for D (5 bases each). Germline V gene data show CDR1 as SGDLS and CDR2 as YYNGEE. This CDR3 has 15 amino acids. Between the trimmed V and J ends, which lost 3 bases and 4 bases, there was a span of 17 bases. This chain's CDR3 is CASSGGSGGDYEQYF. CDR3 nucleotides: TGTGCCAGCAGCGGGGGGTCTGGGGGTGATTACGAGCAGTACTTC.

This clone has just a few counts. V gene TRBV7-9 combines with J gene TRBJ2-3; TRBD1 matches at 7 bases. J lost 5 bases, V lost 7 bases, and 9 bases had no gene match. From germline, CDR1 is SEHNR and CDR2 FQNEAQ (reference sequence). This CDR3 is 14 amino acids long. The CDR3, as DNA: TGTGCCAGCACAGAAGGGGGCTCGGGAGATACGCAGTATTTT. Its translation is CASTEGGSGDTQYF.

The V call is TRBV7-8, the J call TRBJ2-7; 8 bases are shared with TRBD1. CDR1 and CDR2 (germline): SGHVS, FQNEAQ. This CDR3 spans 14 amino acids. V trimming: 7 bases; J trimming: 3 bases; junction bases outside the gene matches: 8. The CDR3: CASTILTGGYEQYF. CDR3 bases: TGTGCCAGCACCATTTTAACAGGGGGCTACGAGCAGTACTTC.

The chain joins TRBV18 to TRBJ2-3, with D unclear. The V gene lost 5 bases and the J gene lost 0 bases, with 24 bases spanning the gap. The germline gives CDR1 KGHSH, CDR2 LQKENI. This CDR3 is built from 19 residues. CDR3 region: CASSKALFSETTSTDTQYF. The CDR3 DNA is TGTGCCAGCTCAAAGGCCCTCTTCTCCGAGACAACTAGCACAGATACGCAGTATTTT.

This clone was counted between two and nine times. Germline and junction disagree at one end, which may indicate a read error. The chain is built from TRBV29-1 and TRBJ1-2; the D is unclear. CDR3 size: 12 residues. Germline V lookup: CDR1 SQVTM, CDR2 ANQGSEA. In DNA form, the CDR3 reads TGCAGCGTTCAAGACGGGAACTATGGCTACACCTTC. This codes for CSVQDGNYGYTF.

This chain joins TRBV11-2 and TRBJ2-1, with TRBD2 as a possible D gene (6 bases). The V end was cut by 3 bases, the J end by 5 bases, with 17 bases between. Germline V gene data show CDR1 as SGHAT and CDR2 as FQNNGV. The CDR3 extends over 16 amino acids. CDR3 residues: CASSFFPRLGDNEQFF. The CDR3 bases are TGTGCCAGCAGCTTTTTCCCCCGACTAGGAGACAATGAGCAGTTCTTC.

The J gene is TRBJ1-2, the V gene TRBV6-5, with 7 bases aligning to TRBD1. This CDR3 is built from 16 residues. Germline V gene lookup returns CDR1 MNHEY and CDR2 SVGAGI. The V gene end was trimmed by 0 bases and the J gene end by 3 bases; junction bases not matched to a gene: 7. For the CDR3, the DNA is TGTGCCAGCAGTTACTCGAGACAGGGACTGGACTATGGCTACACCTTC. It yields the protein CASSYSRQGLDYGYTF.

The chain uses TRBV27 and TRBJ2-1; TRBD2 matches at 11 bases. CDR1 and CDR2 (germline): MNHEY, SMNVEV (reference sequence). Trimming cost V 0 bases and J 6 bases; bases outside gene matches: 1. The CDR3 has 15 residues. CDR3 region: CASSLSTSGGNEQFF. CDR3 coding DNA: TGTGCCAGCAGTTTATCAACTAGCGGGGGCAATGAGCAGTTCTTC.

The chain is built from TRBV27 and TRBJ2-1, with TRBD1 matching 9 bases. This CDR3 contains 17 residues. From germline, CDR1 is MNHEY and CDR2 SMNVEV (reference sequence). Trimming removed 4 bases from V and 6 bases from J; junction bases left unmatched: 13. DNA of the CDR3: TGTGCCAGCAGTTCGCTACAGGGGGCGTTTGGGGGCAATGAGCAGTTCTTC. Encoded protein: CASSSLQGAFGGNEQFF.

V gene TRBV28 combines with J gene TRBJ1-1, with D perhaps matching TRBD1 (6 bases). Trimming stripped 6 bases from V and 11 bases from J, with 22 bases between. This CDR3 region has 14 residues. Germline V gene lookup returns CDR1 MDHEN and CDR2 SYDVKM. The CDR3 spells CASSSGGAPAAAFF. The CDR3 DNA is TGTGCCAGCAGCTCCGGGGGCGCCCCCGCCGCGGCTTTCTTT.

The chain is built from TRBV7-9 and TRBJ2-2, with TRBD1 identical over 9 bases. The CDR3 covers 15 residues. The ends lost 7 bases at V and 6 bases at J; junction bases unmatched: 9. Germline V gene lookup returns CDR1 SEHNR and CDR2 FQNEAQ (reference sequence). CDR3 DNA: TGTGCCAGCAAGGACCGGGACAGGGAGGCCGGGGAGCTGTTTTTT. Translated, it gives CASKDRDREAGELFF.

The gene calls are TRBV13 and TRBJ1-5, with 9 bases that match TRBD1. The ends lost 4 bases at V and 4 bases at J; junction bases unmatched: 2. In germline, CDR1 is PRHDT, CDR2 FYEKMQ (reference sequence). CDR3 length equals 14 residues. This chain's CDR3 is CASSYGQGNQPQHF. The CDR3 region has the DNA TGTGCCAGCAGCTATGGACAGGGGAATCAGCCCCAGCATTTT.

This chain uses TRBV27 with TRBJ2-7; 7 nucleotides agree with TRBD2. The junction had 12 bases not matched to a gene; V was cut back by 6 bases and J by 4 bases. The V gene's germline CDR1 is MNHEY and CDR2 SMNVEV (reference sequence). This CDR3 has 15 residues. The CDR3 protein is CASSPLELASYEQYF. The CDR3 bases are TGTGCCAGCAGCCCCCTGGAACTAGCGAGTTACGAGCAGTACTTC.

Comment on this clone: At one boundary the junction diverges from the germline segment, which might be a read error. The chain carries TRBV9 and TRBJ2-7, with D possibly TRBD1 on 8 matching bases. The CDR3 spans 13 residues. Germline values: CDR1 SGDLS, CDR2 YYNGEE. CDR3 amino acids: CASSVQGGHEQYF. The CDR3 DNA reads TGCGCCAGCAGTGTACAGGGGGGGCACGAGCAGTACTTC.

The rearrangement links TRBV5-1 to TRBJ2-2, with 8 bases matching TRBD2. Germline CDR1 is SGHRS and CDR2 is YFSETQ. The CDR3 contains 15 residues. The trim removed 2 bases at V and 6 bases at J, leaving 6 bases unmatched. The chain's CDR3 is CASSLAGDGSGELFF. The CDR3 nucleotides are TGCGCCAGCAGCTTAGCGGGAGACGGGTCCGGGGAGCTGTTTTTT.

The chain couples TRBV27 to TRBJ2-2; unclear D gene. The CDR3 consists of 14 residues. CDR1 is MNHEY, CDR2 SMNVEV, per germline (reference sequence). Deletions cut 5 bases from V and 1 base from J, with 8 bases between. The CDR3 here is CASSTDLNTGELFF. CDR3 bases: TGTGCCAGCAGTACAGATCTGAACACCGGGGAGCTGTTTTTT.

This clone turned up a few times. The rearrangement links TRBV5-6 to TRBJ2-7; D remains ambiguous. The CDR3 length is 11 residues. Trimming shortened V by 1 base and J by 6 bases, and 5 bases separated the two germline ends. Germline CDR1 is SGHDT and CDR2 is YYEEEE. CDR3 in DNA: TGTGCCAGCAGCTTGAATCGCGAGCAGTACTTC. This gives the protein CASSLNREQYF.

The rearrangement joins TRBV7-2 to TRBJ2-5, with D unclear. CDR1 is SGHTA, CDR2 FQGNSA, per germline. Trimming left V 7 bases short and J 1 base short, with 13 bases between. This CDR3 region has 14 residues. The CDR3 bases are TGTGCCAGCACCCGAGGTGGCTTCCAAGAGACCCAGTACTTC. Amino acid sequence: CASTRGGFQETQYF.

This chain joins TRBV27 and TRBJ2-5; maybe TRBD2 (6 bases). V was pared by 1 base and J by 5 bases, with 14 bases between. The germline V gene encodes CDR1 MNHEY and CDR2 SMNVEV (reference sequence). This CDR3 comprises 15 residues. The CDR3 spells CASSLWDSGRETQYF. The CDR3 DNA is TGTGCCAGCAGTTTATGGGACTCGGGGAGGGAGACCCAGTACTTC.

The rearrangement joins TRBV29-1 to TRBJ2-7; possibly TRBD2 for D (6 bases). This CDR3 spans 13 amino acids. Looked up from germline, CDR1 is SQVTM and CDR2 is ANQGSEA. DNA of the CDR3: TGCCCCTTTTTCCTTAGGAGGGCTGAAGAGCAGTACTTC. Protein sequence: CPFFLRRAEEQYF.

CDR3 sequence (DNA): TGTGCCAGCTCACCACCCGGGGGGGTGAACACCGGGGAGCTGTTTTTT. Its translation is CASSPPGGVNTGELFF. The V gene is TRBV18, the J gene TRBJ2-2; 8 bases are a match to TRBD2. This CDR3 is built from 16 residues. Germline CDR1 reads KGHSH; CDR2 reads LQKENI. The J segment lost 1 base and the V segment lost 0 bases, leaving 1 base of the junction unmatched.

The J gene is TRBJ2-5, the V gene TRBV7-6; no clear D gene. Deletions cut 5 bases from V and 5 bases from J, with 15 bases between. The germline V gene has CDR1 SGHVS and CDR2 FNYEAQ. The CDR3 loop spans 14 amino acids. This CDR3 reads CASSPRWQPETQYF. The CDR3 DNA sequence: TGTGCCAGCAGCCCCCGTTGGCAGCCCGAGACCCAGTACTTC.

By sample share, this clone is medium-sized. This chain links TRBV6-1 with TRBJ2-7; TRBD1 agrees at 12 bases. J lost 4 bases, V lost 2 bases, and 6 bases had no gene match. From germline, CDR1 is MNHNS and CDR2 SASEGT. CDR3 size: 16 residues. As DNA, the CDR3 is TGTGCCAGCAGTGAACCAGCGGGACAGGGGGCGTACGAGCAGTACTTC. This sequence encodes CASSEPAGQGAYEQYF.

V gene TRBV6-5 combines with J gene TRBJ1-1; TRBD1 matches at 7 bases. V lost 5 bases, J lost 10 bases, and 4 bases stayed unmatched. Germline V gives CDR1 MNHEY, CDR2 SVGAGI. The CDR3 extends over 11 amino acids. In nucleotides, the CDR3 is TGTGCCAGCAGTGGGGGACAGCGAGCTTTCTTT. Translating it yields CASSGGQRAFF.

The chain uses TRBV29-1 and TRBJ2-7, with 8 bases lining up with TRBD1. Germline assignment: CDR1 SQVTM and CDR2 ANQGSEA. The V segment lost 7 bases and the J segment 4 bases; nucleotides outside the gene matches: 9. This CDR3 region has 13 residues. The CDR3 here is CSDSRDRRYEQYF. The DNA for the CDR3 is TGCAGCGACTCGAGGGACAGGCGATACGAGCAGTACTTC.

This clone came up a few times. This chain links TRBV5-8 with TRBJ1-5; D unresolved. This CDR3 spans 12 amino acids. The germline V and J ends were trimmed by 5 bases and 0 bases, with 3 bases remaining between them. Germline loops: CDR1 SGHTS, CDR2 YDEGEE. CDR3 nucleotide sequence: TGTGCCAGCAGGGGTAGCAATCAGCCCCAGCATTTT. As protein: CASRGSNQPQHF. Variable domain in full (rest from reference TRBV5-8 and TRBJ1-5): EAGVTQSPTHLIKTRGQQATLRCSPISGHTSVYWYQQALGLGLQFLLWYDEGEERNRGNFPPRFSGRQFPNYSSELNVNALELEDSALYLCASRGSNQPQHFGDGTRLSIL.

V is TRBV30 and J is TRBJ1-1; no clear D gene. This CDR3 has 13 amino acids. Germline CDR1 GTSNPN, CDR2 SVGIG (reference sequence). Trimming left V 4 bases short and J 0 bases short, with 9 bases between. The CDR3 here is CAWIEEMNTEAFF. The DNA of the CDR3 is TGTGCCTGGATAGAGGAGATGAACACTGAAGCTTTCTTT. The variable domain in full, completed from reference TRBV30 and TRBJ1-1, reads SQTIHQWPATLVQPVGSPLSLECTVEGTSNPNLYWYRQAAGRGLQLLFYSVGIGQISSEVPQNLSASRPQDRQFILSSKKLLLSDSGFYLCAWIEEMNTEAFFGQGTRLTVV.